This entry lists 10 T cell receptor beta chains sequenced from one sample in a study of cytomegalovirus exposure and HLA in healthy donors. Clones were sequenced by immunoSEQ multiplex PCR, and TCRdb holds only the in-frame ones, with some missing. Of 50,000 to 70,000 clones listed, roughly 94% are singletons. The sequencing sample was made of PBMCs. Receptors originate from a woman aged 18-29 years in good health and CMV-seropositive.

This chain links TRBV11-2 with TRBJ2-3; TRBD2 matches at 8 bases. With 6 bases clipped from V and 3 bases from J, the junction kept 5 bases outside the gene matches. Germline V gives CDR1 SGHAT, CDR2 FQNNGV. The CDR3 sequence is 14 residues long. The CDR3 region is CASSPGTSTDTQYF. The CDR3 region has the DNA TGTGCCAGCAGTCCCGGGACTAGTACAGATACGCAGTATTTT.

The chain links TRBV7-9 to TRBJ2-7, with D perhaps matching TRBD2 (6 bases). Germline V gives CDR1 SEHNR, CDR2 FQNEAQ (reference sequence). The CDR3 length is 13 residues. Trimming left V 3 bases short and J 4 bases short, with 10 bases between. For the CDR3, the DNA is TGTGCCAGCAGCTTGGCGGGGCGTTACGAGCAGTACTTC. Its protein is CASSLAGRYEQYF.

V usage is TRBV27 and J usage is TRBJ1-1, with a tentative D call TRBD1 (5 bases). The CDR3 spans 19 residues. Germline V CDR1 and CDR2: MNHEY, SMNVEV (reference sequence). V was trimmed by 2 bases and J by 1 base, leaving 23 bases between them. The CDR3 nucleotides read TGTGCCAGCAGTTTACGGGGGGGGGAAGAGGGTCCGGGGAACACTGAAGCTTTCTTT. Encoded protein: CASSLRGGEEGPGNTEAFF.

The CDR3 sequence is CASSSRDGANVLTF. DNA for the CDR3: TGTGCCAGCAGCTCGAGGGATGGGGCCAACGTCCTGACTTTC. The V call is TRBV7-3, the J call TRBJ2-6; the D gene is possibly TRBD2 (5 bases). The CDR3 contains 14 residues. CDR1 and CDR2 (germline): SGHTA, FQGTGA. The ends were cut back, 4 bases at V and 3 bases at J, with 7 bases in the middle.

This sequence joins TRBV27 and TRBJ1-1; 7 bases are a match to TRBD1. The V gene's germline CDR1 is MNHEY and CDR2 SMNVEV (reference sequence). The CDR3 has 16 amino acids. V lost 7 bases, J lost 2 bases, and 13 bases stayed unmatched. The CDR3 reads CASTAKTGLVNTEAFF. The CDR3 bases are TGTGCCAGCACCGCTAAGACAGGGTTGGTCAACACTGAAGCTTTCTTT.

The chain combines TRBV6-6 with TRBJ2-1; D gene unclear. Trimming took 2 bases from V and 2 from J, leaving 4 bases between them. The CDR3 length is 13 residues. The germline V gene has CDR1 MNHNY and CDR2 SVGAGI (reference sequence). The CDR3 nucleotides are TGTGCCAGCAGTTACGCGGCCTACAATGAGCAGTTCTTC. Encoded protein: CASSYAAYNEQFF.

The chain is built from TRBV4-3 and TRBJ2-7, with D possibly being TRBD1 (6 bases). V was trimmed by 0 bases and J by 0 bases, leaving 12 bases between them. The germline gives CDR1 LGHNA, CDR2 YSLEER. This CDR3 is built from 16 residues. The CDR3 here is CASSQDSARGSYEQYF. CDR3 DNA sequence: TGCGCCAGCAGCCAAGATAGCGCCAGGGGCTCCTACGAGCAGTACTTC.

This chain uses TRBV7-8 with TRBJ2-3; 7 bases are shared with TRBD1. J gave up 4 bases and V 5 bases, and 12 bases lay outside the gene matches. CDR3 length equals 16 residues. The germline V gene has CDR1 SGHVS and CDR2 FQNEAQ. This CDR3 is CASSANRGENADTQYF. CDR3 nucleotides: TGTGCCAGCAGCGCCAACAGGGGAGAGAACGCAGATACGCAGTATTTT. Full variable domain (remainder filled in from reference TRBV7-8 and TRBJ2-3): GAGVSQSPRYKVAKRGQDVALRCDPISGHVSLFWYQQALGQGPEFLTYFQNEAQLDKSGLPSDRFFAERPEGSVSTLKIQRTQQEDSAVYLCASSANRGENADTQYFGPGTRLTVL.

The table lists this clone with a count of one. The genes are TRBV5-1 and TRBJ1-1, with unresolved D. Trimming took 0 bases from V and 4 from J, leaving 16 bases between them. The CDR3 runs to 16 residues. Germline-derived CDR1 and CDR2 are SGHRS and YFSETQ. The CDR3 DNA follows: TGCGCCAGCAGCTTGGCCAGTGTTCCAGGTGGCACTGAAGCTTTCTTT. Translating it yields CASSLASVPGGTEAFF.

CDR3 region: CSVAGQGSDGYTF. As DNA, the CDR3 is TGCAGCGTTGCGGGACAGGGGAGCGATGGCTACACCTTC. J is TRBJ1-2 and V is TRBV29-1, with TRBD1 matching over 10 bases. V shed 4 bases, J shed 6 bases, and the junction held 5 bases outside the gene matches. This CDR3 region has 13 residues. Germline CDR1 and CDR2: SQVTM and ANQGSEA. Together with reference TRBV29-1 and TRBJ1-2, the CDR3 gives the full variable domain: SAVISQKPSRDICQRGTSLTIQCQVDSQVTMMFWYRQQPGQSLTLIATANQGSEATYESGFVIDKFPISRPNLTFSTLTVSNMSPEDSSIYLCSVAGQGSDGYTFGSGTRLTVV.